These 23 T cell receptor beta chains were all obtained from the same sample, sequenced in a study of blood T cell repertoires in COVID-19. Assay used: immunoSEQ multiplex PCR; TCRdb lists only in-frame clones, some missing. Of about 150,000 clones listed, under 85% are singletons. The sequenced material came from peripheral blood. The receptors come from a man in his 60s with COVID-19, enrolled during active disease.

This clone appeared a few times. V usage is TRBV28 and J usage is TRBJ2-7; 10 positions agree with TRBD2. J lost 7 bases, V lost 6 bases, and 9 bases had no gene match. CDR1 is MDHEN and CDR2 is SYDVKM in the germline V gene. The CDR3 length is 14 residues. CDR3 nucleotides: TGTGCCAGCAGCTACCCTACGACTAGCGGGGAGCAGTACTTC. This translates into CASSYPTTSGEQYF.

The chain carries TRBV7-3 and TRBJ1-2, with TRBD1 matching 8 bases. Trimming removed 5 bases from V and 7 bases from J; junction bases left unmatched: 6. The CDR3 runs 13 residues. Looked up from germline, CDR1 is SGHTA and CDR2 is FQGTGA. CDR3 sequence reads: CASSLTGAGGYTF. CDR3 in DNA: TGTGCCAGCAGCCTGACAGGGGCCGGTGGCTACACCTTC.

This chain connects TRBV7-9 to TRBJ1-1; 12 bases line up with TRBD1. The V gene end was trimmed by 4 bases and the J gene end by 8 bases; junction bases not matched to a gene: 5. The germline V gene encodes CDR1 SEHNR and CDR2 FQNEAQ (reference sequence). The CDR3 is made up of 14 amino acids. The CDR3 DNA follows: TGTGCCAGCAGCTCCGGGACAGGGGGCTTCGAAGCTTTCTTT. Its protein product is CASSSGTGGFEAFF.

This clone has just a few counts. This sequence joins TRBV29-1 and TRBJ1-1, with 7 bases fitting TRBD1. This CDR3 contains 14 residues. The junction had 8 bases not matched to a gene; V was cut back by 5 bases and J by 2 bases. Germline V gives CDR1 SQVTM, CDR2 ANQGSEA. The CDR3 nucleotides are TGCAGCGTTCTACTCAACAGGGGTAACACTGAAGCTTTCTTT. This translates into CSVLLNRGNTEAFF.

This clone was seen only a few times. The gene calls are TRBV5-1 and TRBJ2-2; 7 bases align to TRBD1. The CDR3 has 15 amino acids. V trimming: 5 bases; J trimming: 2 bases; junction bases outside the gene matches: 6. The germline V gene has CDR1 SGHRS and CDR2 YFSETQ. The CDR3 DNA reads TGCGCCAGCAGTTCCGGGACAGTTAACACCGGGGAGCTGTTTTTT. The encoded protein is CASSSGTVNTGELFF.

The chain has TRBV7-2 and TRBJ1-5; D uncertain. The CDR3 contains 15 residues. Trimming took 5 bases from V and 7 from J, leaving 18 bases between them. The germline V gene has CDR1 SGHTA and CDR2 FQGNSA. CDR3 coding DNA: TGTGCCAGCAGCCTCTTACTTGGAGCGGGCCAGCCCCAGCATTTT. This translates into CASSLLLGAGQPQHF.

In nucleotides, the CDR3 is TGTGCCACCCAGCGCCTTACAGGACATGAGCAGTTCTTC. Amino acid sequence: CATQRLTGHEQFF. This chain joins TRBV15 and TRBJ2-1; D may be TRBD1 (5 bases). The CDR3 is 13 residues long. CDR1 LNHNV and CDR2 YYDKDF come from the germline V gene (reference sequence). V was pared by 8 bases and J by 8 bases, with 16 bases between.

The chain couples TRBV4-3 to TRBJ2-7; 7 bases fit TRBD1. Germline CDR1 reads LGHNA; CDR2 reads YSLEER. V was pared by 3 bases and J by 6 bases, with 8 bases of the junction left unmatched. The CDR3 runs 14 residues. The CDR3 bases are TGCGCCAGCAGCCAGCTGTTACAGGGGAGCGAGCAGTACTTC. Amino acid sequence: CASSQLLQGSEQYF.

CDR3 residues: CASSQDGLYGNEQFF. The CDR3 nucleotides are TGTGCCAGCAGCCAAGATGGGTTATACGGGAATGAGCAGTTCTTC. The rearrangement links TRBV14 to TRBJ2-1, with D unresolved. Trimming cost V 0 bases and J 7 bases, with 13 bases left between them. CDR3 length: 15 residues. Germline values: CDR1 SGHDN, CDR2 FVKESK.

Comments on this clone: This same CDR3 is encoded by further DNA sequences in the sample. The chain recombines TRBV5-6 with TRBJ1-6; possibly TRBD1 for D (6 bases). Trimming removed 0 bases at V and 7 bases at J, with 8 bases between. Germline V lookup: CDR1 SGHDT, CDR2 YYEEEE. This CDR3 spans 14 amino acids. DNA for the CDR3: TGTGCCAGCAGCTTGGGGGGGCGAAATTCACCCCTCCACTTT. Translating it yields CASSLGGRNSPLHF. The complete variable domain, with remaining parts taken from reference TRBV5-6 and TRBJ1-6, reads DAGVTQSPTHLIKTRGQQVTLRCSPKSGHDTVSWYQQALGQGPQFIFQYYEEEERQRGNFPDRFSGHQFPNYSSELNVNALLLGDSALYLCASSLGGRNSPLHFGNGTRLTVT.

V gene TRBV30 combines with J gene TRBJ1-5; 9 bases match TRBD1. Germline CDR1 reads GTSNPN; CDR2 reads SVGIG (reference sequence). This CDR3 has 14 amino acids. V lost 0 bases to trimming and J lost 4 bases; unmatched junction nucleotides: 1. CDR3 sequence: CAWSVGTGNQPQHF. The CDR3 bases are TGTGCCTGGAGTGTCGGGACAGGGAATCAGCCCCAGCATTTT.

This chain links TRBV30 with TRBJ1-1; D call uncertain. Germline lookup yields CDR1 GTSNPN and CDR2 SVGIG (reference sequence). This CDR3 has 13 amino acids. Trimming pared 5 bases from V and 3 bases from J, leaving 13 bases between. The CDR3 coding sequence is TGTGCCTGGGCCGTACAGACCTACACTGAAGCTTTCTTT. Its protein is CAWAVQTYTEAFF.

The J gene is TRBJ2-3, the V gene TRBV11-2, with 8 bases aligning to TRBD2. CDR1 is SGHAT, CDR2 FQNNGV, per germline. The CDR3 length is 15 residues. V dropped 5 bases and J dropped 4; count of bases not matched to a gene: 8. This chain's CDR3 is CASSDSGSRSDTQYF. CDR3 DNA sequence: TGTGCCAGCAGCGACAGCGGGAGTCGCTCAGATACGCAGTATTTT.

The rearrangement uses TRBV3-1 (or the pseudogene TRBV3-2) and TRBJ1-5; the D is unclear. There are 14 residues in the CDR3. Deletions cut 4 bases from V and 2 bases from J, with 9 bases between. Germline V gives CDR1 LGHDT, CDR2 YNNKEL (reference sequence). For the CDR3, the DNA is TGTGCCAGCAGCCCACCCGGGGGCAATCAGCCCCAGCATTTT. Its protein is CASSPPGGNQPQHF.

Only a few counts were recorded for this clone. The chain combines TRBV7-2 with TRBJ2-5; 8 nucleotides agree with TRBD2. Trimming removed 1 base from V and 1 base from J; junction bases left unmatched: 5. Germline loops: CDR1 SGHTA, CDR2 FQGNSA. The CDR3 is made up of 16 amino acids. This CDR3 is CASSLVGGGLQETQYF. DNA for the CDR3: TGTGCCAGCAGCTTAGTCGGGGGGGGCCTCCAAGAGACCCAGTACTTC.

This chain uses TRBV14 with TRBJ2-7, with TRBD1 matching over 7 bases. Germline CDR1 reads SGHDN; CDR2 reads FVKESK. The ends lost 3 bases at V and 0 bases at J; junction bases unmatched: 2. CDR3 length equals 14 residues. The CDR3: CASSQDRFSYEQYF. The CDR3 region has the DNA TGTGCCAGCAGCCAGGACAGGTTCTCCTACGAGCAGTACTTC.

The rearrangement joins TRBV19 to TRBJ2-5; possible D gene TRBD2, 7 bases. Looked up from germline, CDR1 is LNHDA and CDR2 is SQIVND (reference sequence). V was trimmed by 5 bases and J by 2 bases, leaving 18 bases between them. This CDR3 spans 16 amino acids. CDR3 in DNA: TGTGCCAGTAGTTCTCGGCGGGGGCCAGAACAAGAGACCCAGTACTTC. It yields the protein CASSSRRGPEQETQYF.

V usage is TRBV4-1 and J usage is TRBJ2-1; 10 positions agree with TRBD2. The germline V gene encodes CDR1 MGHRA and CDR2 YSYEKL. Unmatched junction bases numbered 2, after V lost 0 bases and J lost 3 bases. The CDR3 runs 16 residues. CDR3 amino acids: CASSQDPSGGYNEQFF. The CDR3 nucleotides are TGCGCCAGCAGCCAAGATCCTAGCGGGGGCTACAATGAGCAGTTCTTC.

Worth noting for this clone: One end of the junction varies from germline; a read error may be responsible. The genes are TRBV7-7 and TRBJ2-1; the match to TRBD1 covers 7 bases. The CDR3 spans 13 residues. CDR1 and CDR2 (germline): SSHAT, FNYEAQ (reference sequence). CDR3 nucleotides: TGTGCTAGCAGTCTCGACAGGGTTCATGAGCAGTTCTTC. The encoded protein is CASSLDRVHEQFF.

The sample holds a few counts of this clone. The gene calls are TRBV5-5 and TRBJ2-3; 14 nucleotides line up with TRBD2. Germline trimming cut 3 bases from V and 6 bases from J; bases unmatched to any gene: 6. Germline assignment: CDR1 SGHKS and CDR2 YYEKEE (reference sequence). The CDR3 contains 16 residues. CDR3 DNA: TGTGCCAGCAGCTGGGGGACTAGCGGGAGCGGGGATACGCAGTATTTT. It codes for CASSWGTSGSGDTQYF. The whole variable domain, remainder taken from reference TRBV5-5 and TRBJ2-3, is DAGVTQSPTHLIKTRGQQVTLRCSPISGHKSVSWYQQVLGQGPQFIFQYYEKEERGRGNFPDRFSARQFPNYSSELNVNALLLGDSALYLCASSWGTSGSGDTQYFGPGTRLTVL.

J is TRBJ1-4 and V is TRBV2, with 10 positions matching TRBD1. V shed 6 bases, J shed 3 bases, and the junction held 4 bases outside the gene matches. The germline V gene has CDR1 SNHLY and CDR2 FYNNEI. The CDR3 has 15 residues. CDR3 nucleotide sequence: TGTGCCAGCAGAACCGACAGGGGGCCTAATGAAAAACTGTTTTTT. It codes for CASRTDRGPNEKLFF. The full variable domain, completed using reference TRBV2 and TRBJ1-4, is EPEVTQTPSHQVTQMGQEVILRCVPISNHLYFYWYRQILGQKVEFLVSFYNNEISEKSEIFDDQFSVERPDGSNFTLKIRSTKLEDSAMYFCASRTDRGPNEKLFFGSGTQLSVL.

The chain is built from TRBV14 and TRBJ2-3; tentatively, D is TRBD2 (5 bases). CDR3 size: 16 residues. CDR1 is SGHDN and CDR2 is FVKESK in the germline V gene. V was trimmed by 2 bases and J by 0 bases, leaving 12 bases between them. CDR3 coding DNA: TGTGCCAGCAGCCAATGGAGGAACCCTAGCACAGATACGCAGTATTTT. Its protein product is CASSQWRNPSTDTQYF. The full variable domain, with the rest looked up from reference TRBV14 and TRBJ2-3, is EAGVTQFPSHSVIEKGQTVTLRCDPISGHDNLYWYRRVMGKEIKFLLHFVKESKQDESGMPNNRFLAERTGGTYSTLKVQPAELEDSGVYFCASSQWRNPSTDTQYFGPGTRLTVL.

The chain uses TRBV19 and TRBJ2-4, with D possibly TRBD2 on 5 matching bases. The CDR3 is 16 amino acids. V dropped 3 bases and J dropped 6 bases, with 18 bases sitting between them. Germline CDR1 reads LNHDA; CDR2 reads SQIVND (reference sequence). The chain's CDR3 is CASSISGEGGRNIQYF. CDR3 DNA: TGTGCCAGTAGTATTAGTGGAGAAGGAGGTAGAAACATTCAGTACTTC.